This is a list of T cell receptor beta chains from one sample in a study of blood T cell repertoires in COVID-19. Clones were read by immunoSEQ multiplex PCR, and TCRdb kept only the in-frame ones, dropping some. The sample consists of 200,000 to 250,000 clones, over 75% of them appearing once. The sequenced material came from PBMCs or T cells enriched from blood (not recorded which). The receptors stem from a woman in her late teens or twenties in a cohort exposed to, infected with or recovered from COVID-19 (not recorded which). The CDR3 runs from the conserved cysteine through the conserved F or W. A D gene is named only where the DNA matches it firmly. Clone size, where shown, is once, few, many, or a class for clones that have expanded.

d_gene: TRBD1; v_gene: TRBV6-5; abundance: .; j_gene: TRBJ1-5; CDR3aa: CASTQTGGYGQPQHF; CDR3nt: TGTGCCAGCACTCAGACAGGGGGGTATGGTCAGCCCCAGCATTTT
d_gene: TRBD2; v_gene: TRBV5-1; abundance: .; j_gene: TRBJ2-5; CDR3aa: CASSLASGSRTQYF; CDR3nt: TGCGCCAGCAGCTTGGCTAGCGGCTCAAGGACCCAGTACTTC
d_gene: .; v_gene: TRBV4-2; abundance: .; j_gene: TRBJ1-1; CDR3aa: CASSPRFRVGENTEAFF; CDR3nt: TGTGCCAGCAGCCCCCGATTCAGGGTGGGTGAGAACACTGAAGCTTTCTTT
d_gene: .; v_gene: TRBV19; abundance: .; j_gene: TRBJ1-1; CDR3aa: CASSIGRVSEAFF; CDR3nt: TGTGCCAGTAGTATTGGCAGGGTGTCTGAAGCTTTCTTT
d_gene: TRBD1; v_gene: TRBV9; abundance: .; j_gene: TRBJ2-2; CDR3aa: CASSATGETGELFF; CDR3nt: TGTGCCAGCAGCGCGACAGGGGAGACCGGGGAGCTGTTTTTT
d_gene: .; v_gene: TRBV5-1; abundance: once; j_gene: TRBJ2-7; CDR3aa: CASSVTQGYEQYF; CDR3nt: TGCGCCAGCAGCGTGACGCAGGGGTACGAGCAGTACTTC
d_gene: .; v_gene: TRBV7-9; abundance: .; j_gene: TRBJ1-5; CDR3aa: CASSLGTRAGPQHF; CDR3nt: TGTGCCAGCAGCTTAGGGACCAGGGCCGGGCCCCAGCATTTT
d_gene: TRBD1; v_gene: TRBV7-9; abundance: once; j_gene: TRBJ2-5; CDR3aa: CASSSDQGVRGGETQYF; CDR3nt: TGTGCCAGCAGCTCCGACCAGGGGGTACGGGGTGGTGAGACCCAGTACTTC
d_gene: TRBD2; v_gene: TRBV6-6; abundance: few; j_gene: TRBJ2-1; CDR3aa: CASSRTSGGAGSYNEQFF; CDR3nt: TGTGCCAGCAGTCGGACTAGCGGGGGGGCCGGGTCCTACAATGAGCAGTTCTTC
d_gene: TRBD2; v_gene: TRBV5-4; abundance: .; j_gene: TRBJ2-1; CDR3aa: CASSLSLAGVNEQFF; CDR3nt: TGTGCCAGCAGCTTGTCACTAGCGGGGGTCAATGAGCAGTTCTTC
d_gene: TRBD1; v_gene: TRBV14; abundance: .; j_gene: TRBJ1-4; CDR3aa: CASSPWTGQNEKLFF; CDR3nt: TGTGCCAGCAGCCCCTGGACAGGACAGAATGAAAAACTGTTTTTT
d_gene: .; v_gene: TRBV5-1; abundance: .; j_gene: TRBJ1-4; CDR3aa: CASSPGNEFEKLFF; CDR3nt: TGCGCCAGCAGCCCGGGAAATGAGTTTGAAAAACTGTTTTTT
d_gene: TRBD2; v_gene: TRBV19; abundance: .; j_gene: TRBJ2-1; CDR3aa: CASGPSGGAYNEQFF; CDR3nt: TGTGCCAGTGGCCCTAGCGGGGGGGCCTACAATGAGCAGTTCTTC
d_gene: .; v_gene: TRBV28; abundance: .; j_gene: TRBJ2-7; CDR3aa: CASIFSTGTYEQYF; CDR3nt: TGTGCCAGCATTTTCTCAACCGGGACCTACGAGCAGTACTTC
d_gene: TRBD2; v_gene: TRBV6-4; abundance: .; j_gene: TRBJ2-1; CDR3aa: CASSPTSGGAAVYNEQFF; CDR3nt: TGTGCCAGCAGCCCGACTAGCGGGGGGGCCGCTGTCTACAATGAGCAGTTCTTC
d_gene: TRBD2; v_gene: TRBV10-3; abundance: .; j_gene: TRBJ2-3; CDR3aa: CAITSGDTDTQYF; CDR3nt: TGTGCCATCACTAGCGGGGATACAGATACGCAGTATTTT
d_gene: .; v_gene: TRBV30; abundance: .; j_gene: TRBJ1-6; CDR3aa: CATEQRLGGESPLHF; CDR3nt: TGTGCCACCGAACAACGACTAGGAGGAGAGTCACCCCTCCACTTT
d_gene: TRBD1; v_gene: TRBV3-1/TRBV3-2; abundance: .; j_gene: TRBJ1-3; CDR3aa: CASSLRDRGNTIYF; CDR3nt: TGTGCCAGCAGCCTTCGGGACAGGGGAAACACCATATATTTT
d_gene: .; v_gene: TRBV25-1; abundance: .; j_gene: TRBJ1-2; CDR3aa: CASSESEYKQGNNYGYTF; CDR3nt: TGTGCCAGCAGTGAATCTGAATACAAGCAGGGGAATAACTATGGCTACACCTTC
d_gene: .; v_gene: TRBV5-4; abundance: .; j_gene: TRBJ2-1; CDR3aa: CASSRERAYNEQFF; CDR3nt: TGTGCCAGCAGCCGGGAGAGGGCCTACAATGAGCAGTTCTTC
d_gene: .; v_gene: TRBV2; abundance: few; j_gene: TRBJ2-7; CDR3aa: CASSVAAKYF; CDR3nt: TGTGCCAGCAGTGTTGCCGCGAAGTACTTC
d_gene: .; v_gene: TRBV7-9; abundance: .; j_gene: TRBJ1-2; CDR3aa: CASSLADLGYTF; CDR3nt: TGTGCCAGCAGCTTAGCGGACTTGGGCTACACCTTC
d_gene: .; v_gene: TRBV18; abundance: .; j_gene: TRBJ1-4; CDR3aa: CASSPGYADEKLFF; CDR3nt: TGTGCCAGCTCACCTGGGTATGCGGATGAAAAACTGTTTTTT
d_gene: .; v_gene: TRBV6-5; abundance: few; j_gene: TRBJ2-3; CDR3aa: CASSLSGFTDTQYF; CDR3nt: TGTGCCAGCAGCCTTAGCGGCTTCACAGATACGCAGTATTTT
d_gene: TRBD1; v_gene: TRBV6-5; abundance: .; j_gene: TRBJ1-1; CDR3aa: CASSTRGQMNTEAFF; CDR3nt: TGTGCCAGCAGTACTAGGGGACAGATGAACACTGAAGCTTTCTTT
d_gene: .; v_gene: TRBV28; abundance: .; j_gene: TRBJ1-2; CDR3aa: CASSSDSYGYTF; CDR3nt: TGTGCCAGCAGCTCGGACAGCTATGGCTACACCTTC
d_gene: TRBD2; v_gene: TRBV19; abundance: .; j_gene: TRBJ2-5; CDR3aa: CASSPRTSGRGGETQYF; CDR3nt: TGTGCCAGTAGTCCTCGGACTAGCGGGAGGGGAGGAGAGACCCAGTACTTC
d_gene: .; v_gene: TRBV6-5; abundance: .; j_gene: TRBJ2-4; CDR3aa: CASTFASGIQYF; CDR3nt: TGTGCCAGCACCTTCGCGTCGGGCATTCAGTACTTC